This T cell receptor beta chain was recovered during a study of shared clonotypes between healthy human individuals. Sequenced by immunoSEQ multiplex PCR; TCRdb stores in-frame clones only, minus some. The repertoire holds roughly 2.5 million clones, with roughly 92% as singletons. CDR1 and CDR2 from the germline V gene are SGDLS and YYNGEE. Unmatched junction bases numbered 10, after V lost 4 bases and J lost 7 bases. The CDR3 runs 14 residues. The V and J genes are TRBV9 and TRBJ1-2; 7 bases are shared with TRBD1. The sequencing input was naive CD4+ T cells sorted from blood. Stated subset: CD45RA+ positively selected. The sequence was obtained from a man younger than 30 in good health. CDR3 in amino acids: CASSPQGGIRGYTF. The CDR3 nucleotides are TGTGCCAGCAGCCCCCAGGGGGGGATACGTGGCTACACCTTC.